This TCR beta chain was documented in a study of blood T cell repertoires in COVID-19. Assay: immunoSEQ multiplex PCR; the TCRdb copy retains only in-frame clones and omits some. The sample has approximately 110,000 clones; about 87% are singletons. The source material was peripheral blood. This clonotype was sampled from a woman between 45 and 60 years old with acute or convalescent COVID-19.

As DNA, the CDR3 is TGTGCCAGTAGTATAGCGCGGGGGGGAGGCAATCAGCCCCAGCATTTT. It translates to CASSIARGGGNQPQHF. V and J are TRBV19 and TRBJ1-5, with a possible D match to TRBD1 (5 bases). Looked up from germline, CDR1 is LNHDA and CDR2 is SQIVND (reference sequence). V was trimmed by 1 base and J by 2 bases, leaving 12 bases between them. The CDR3 runs to 16 residues.